This T cell receptor beta chain emerged from a study of patients and donors after allogeneic stem cell transplantation (dated by TCRdb to 2020 to 2021). As to this clonotype: Its antigen specificity is not known. No much larger clonotype is one base removed from it; base qualities were not supplied.

CDR1 is given as MNHEY and CDR2 as SVGEGT, both from the germline V gene. A distance of 4 bases separates the germline ends of V and J, which lose 2 bases and 6 bases respectively. Reading from cysteine to phenylalanine, the CDR3 counts 11 amino acids. Only CDR3 DNA is held: 33 bases, read in frame from base 1. Libraries came from RT-PCR. TCRdb records NextSeq 550 as the sequencer. The raw public reads went through TCRdb reprocessing: fastp at Q25, MiXCR clone calling, in-frame beta chains kept. Rows are unified per CDR3 protein, each entry keeping the most common DNA and genes. The sample has a few hundred thousand distinct CDR3 sequences on record, 38% of them singletons. Roughly 10% of the sample is taken by the ten largest.

Specimen: blood, either unsorted or a sorted T cell fraction (not recorded which). The chain couples TRBV6-2 or TRBV6-3 to TRBJ1-1; the D gene is not confidently resolved. This clonotype was obtained from a human donor who was either an allogeneic HSCT recipient or a stem cell or donor lymphocyte infusion donor (not recorded which). It is not recorded whose cells these are; they may come from a transplant donor. The CDR3 is CASSYASEAFF. The nucleotide sequence reads as follows: TGTGCCAGCAGTTACGCCTCTGAAGCTTTCTTT.